The source of this TCR beta chain is a study of shared clonotypes between healthy human individuals. Assay: immunoSEQ multiplex PCR; the TCRdb copy retains only in-frame clones and omits some. This table has around 980,000 clones, more than 75% appearing once. Study-wide results and limits: Unshared clonotypes carried lower generation probabilities than those common to all four donors.

V was pared by 6 bases and J by 4 bases, with 9 bases of the junction left unmatched. The CDR3 length is 16 residues. The germline V gene encodes CDR1 MDHEN and CDR2 SYDVKM. Comment on this clone: The antigen is unknown.

The sequenced sample consisted of memory CD4+ T cells from PBMCs. Subset in this sample: CD45RA-negative fraction. The sequence came from a man aged 18-30 years in good health. Some clones in this sample may be carry-over from other donors' samples. The V call is TRBV28, the J call TRBJ2-3; the match to TRBD2 covers 11 bases. The CDR3, as DNA: TGTGCCAGCAGCAGCACACTAGCGGGAGAGGCAGATACGCAGTATTTT. Translated: CASSSTLAGEADTQYF.